A selection of T cell receptor beta chains follows, all from one sample in a study of cytomegalovirus exposure and HLA in healthy donors. This table comes from immunoSEQ multiplex PCR, and its TCRdb copy is limited to in-frame clones, with some not included. The sample includes approximately 150,000 clones, 70% to 80% of them seen just once. The sample consisted of PBMCs. These receptors came from a man aged 50-59 years in good health and CMV-seropositive. Each CDR3 is given with its conserved first and last residue. The D gene is left open where the match is weak. Size is omitted from some rows. Given values are once, few, many or a class for expanded clones.

- TRBJ2-1 - TRBV7-7 CASSSESGFYNEQFF TGTGCTAGCAGCTCTGAGAGCGGATTCTACAATGAGCAGTTCTTC
TRBD2 TRBJ2-7 - TRBV7-9 CSSSLALAGDHLEQYF TGTTCCAGCAGCTTAGCTTTAGCGGGAGACCACCTCGAGCAGTACTTC
TRBD1 TRBJ2-3 - TRBV5-6 CASSALRDRGTDTQYF TGTGCCAGCAGCGCCCTCCGGGACAGGGGCACAGATACGCAGTATTTT
TRBD1 TRBJ2-1 - TRBV5-1 CASSRRDRDRDEQFF TGCGCCAGCAGCCGCCGGGACAGGGACCGTGATGAGCAGTTCTTC
TRBD2 TRBJ2-7 - TRBV4-2 CASSQDQSGGSYEQYF TGTGCCAGCAGCCAAGATCAAAGCGGGGGGTCCTACGAGCAGTACTTC
TRBD2 TRBJ2-5 - TRBV6-5 CASSSASGETQYF TGTGCCAGCAGTTCAGCTAGCGGCGAGACCCAGTACTTC
TRBD2 TRBJ2-1 - TRBV6-1 CASSERMVAGINEQFF TGTGCCAGCAGTGAAAGAATGGTAGCGGGAATAAATGAGCAGTTCTTC
- TRBJ1-4 - TRBV7-7 CASSLVFWAQMRKLFF TGTGCTAGCAGCTTAGTGTTTTGGGCCCAAATGCGAAAACTGTTTTTT
- TRBJ2-3 - TRBV4-1 CASRPPGETDTQYF TGCGCCAGCAGACCTCCGGGGGAAACAGATACGCAGTATTTT
- TRBJ2-1 - TRBV15 CAISRDRAGSYNEQFF TGTGCCATCAGCAGAGATCGAGCGGGCTCCTACAATGAGCAGTTCTTC
TRBD2 TRBJ2-2 - TRBV9 CASSAGLVGFGGELFF TGTGCCAGCAGCGCGGGACTAGTCGGTTTCGGCGGGGAGCTGTTTTTT
TRBD1 TRBJ2-7 - TRBV28 CASSSLQGYSYEQYF TGTGCCAGCAGTTCGTTACAGGGGTATTCCTACGAGCAGTACTTC
- TRBJ2-5 once TRBV7-2 CASSLRGSDQETQYF TGTGCCAGCAGCTTACGTGGCTCCGACCAAGAGACCCAGTACTTC
TRBD1 TRBJ1-2 few TRBV7-2 CASSQWTGNYGYTF TGTGCCAGCAGCCAGTGGACAGGGAACTATGGCTACACCTTC
TRBD2 TRBJ2-2 - TRBV5-4 CASSLGGRASGELFF TGTGCCAGCAGCTTGGGTGGGAGGGCCTCCGGGGAGCTGTTTTTT
TRBD1 TRBJ2-7 - TRBV29-1 CSVEDFDRQGYEQYF TGCAGCGTTGAAGATTTTGATCGACAGGGCTACGAGCAGTACTTC
- TRBJ1-1 - TRBV30 CAWSQTVTTEAFF TGTGCCTGGAGCCAGACAGTGACCACTGAAGCTTTCTTT
TRBD2 TRBJ2-3 - TRBV6-1 CASSDNNLGSGRADTQYF TGTGCCAGCAGTGATAATAACTTGGGGAGCGGGAGGGCAGATACGCAGTATTTT
- TRBJ1-2 - TRBV5-4 CASSIPGGRGGYTF TGTGCCAGCAGTATTCCGGGGGGCCGAGGTGGCTACACCTTC
TRBD1 TRBJ2-5 - TRBV29-1 CSVARGQETQYF TGCAGCGTTGCCAGGGGGCAAGAGACCCAGTACTTC
- TRBJ1-4 - TRBV5-4 CASSLPSGNNEKLFF TGTGCCAGCAGCCTCCCATCAGGGAACAATGAAAAACTGTTTTTT
- TRBJ2-7 - TRBV19 CASSAAYEQYF TGTGCCAGTTCCGCAGCCTACGAGCAGTACTTC
TRBD2 TRBJ2-7 few TRBV4-1 CASSQEAGGGGSGTEDYEQYF TGCGCCAGCAGCCAAGAGGCGGGGGGGGGAGGCTCCGGGACAGAAGACTACGAGCAGTACTTC
- TRBJ1-2 once TRBV28 CASSLANLYGYTF TGTGCCAGCAGTTTAGCAAACCTATATGGCTACACCTTC
- TRBJ2-7 - TRBV6-1 CASSELADSYEQYF TGTGCCAGCAGTGAACTGGCAGACTCCTACGAGCAGTACTTC
TRBD1 TRBJ1-1 - TRBV5-4 CASSIDSPGTGGRAFF TGTGCCAGCAGCATAGACTCACCCGGGACAGGGGGCCGAGCTTTCTTT
- TRBJ1-2 - TRBV19 CASSIEIGYGYTF TGTGCCAGTAGTATCGAAATCGGCTATGGCTACACCTTC
TRBD2 TRBJ2-7 few TRBV10-2 CASTPSGGFAYEQYF TGCGCCAGCACTCCGAGCGGGGGGTTCGCCTACGAGCAGTACTTC
- TRBJ2-3 - TRBV27 CASSLSRADTQYF TGTGCCAGCAGTTTATCCAGGGCAGATACGCAGTATTTT
TRBD2 TRBJ2-3 - TRBV6-4 CASSVSGGRGTDTQYF TGTGCCAGCAGTGTATCGGGCGGGAGAGGTACAGATACGCAGTATTTT
TRBD2 TRBJ2-5 - TRBV2 CASTGGKTQYF TGTGCCAGCACCGGGGGGAAGACCCAGTACTTC
- TRBJ2-1 - TRBV19 CASSISQAYNEQFF TGTGCCAGTAGTATAAGTCAGGCCTACAATGAGCAGTTCTTC
- TRBJ2-2 - TRBV28 CASSAGPNTGELFF TGTGCCAGCAGTGCGGGTCCTAACACCGGGGAGCTGTTTTTT
TRBD1 TRBJ1-1 - TRBV10-3 CATRGPNTEAFF TGTGCCACCAGGGGGCCGAACACTGAAGCTTTCTTT
- TRBJ1-3 - TRBV5-1 CASSLGAPGNTIYF TGCGCCAGCAGCTTGGGGGCGCCTGGAAACACCATATATTTT
TRBD1 TRBJ1-1 - TRBV19 CASSLLTGETEAFF TGTGCCAGTAGTCTATTAACAGGGGAGACTGAAGCTTTCTTT
- TRBJ1-2 once TRBV28 CASSLGLFGYTF TGTGCCAGCAGTTTGGGACTTTTTGGCTACACCTTC
- TRBJ2-7 - TRBV15 CATSRAPQQGYEQYF TGTGCCACCAGCAGAGCCCCCCAACAGGGTTACGAGCAGTACTTC
- TRBJ2-2 - TRBV19 CASSIAPTVTNTGELFF TGTGCCAGTAGTATAGCCCCGACAGTTACGAACACCGGGGAGCTGTTTTTT
TRBD1 TRBJ2-1 - TRBV18 CASSRDSYNEQFF TGTGCCAGCTCACGGGACAGCTACAATGAGCAGTTCTTC
- TRBJ1-1 - TRBV19 CASSIKAGNTEAFF TGTGCCAGTAGTATTAAAGCCGGGAACACTGAAGCTTTCTTT
- TRBJ1-3 - TRBV7-2 CASSFGTGSAGNTIYF TGTGCCAGCAGCTTCGGAACAGGGAGCGCTGGAAACACCATATATTTT
TRBD2 TRBJ2-2 - TRBV5-1 CASSLVTSGSHGELFF TGCGCCAGCAGCTTGGTTACTAGCGGGAGTCACGGGGAGCTGTTTTTT
- TRBJ2-1 once TRBV27 CASSRPGVGRNEQFF TGTGCCAGCAGTCGCCCGGGAGTAGGACGCAATGAGCAGTTCTTC
- TRBJ2-6 - TRBV7-3 CASSLPGFGANVLTF TGTGCCAGCAGCCTTCCCGGGTTTGGGGCCAACGTCCTGACTTTC
TRBD1 TRBJ2-5 few TRBV7-6 CASSRDSLRETQYF TGTGCCAGCAGCCGGGACAGTCTACGAGAGACCCAGTACTTC
- TRBJ1-6 - TRBV19 CASSVRETENSPLHF TGTGCCAGTAGTGTTCGGGAGACGGAGAATTCACCCCTCCACTTT
TRBD1 TRBJ1-3 - TRBV6-5 CASRQDRVQNTIYF TGTGCCAGCAGACAAGACAGGGTACAAAACACCATATATTTT
TRBD1 TRBJ1-4 - TRBV18 CASSPTGGLSEKLFF TGTGCCAGCTCACCGACAGGGGGCCTGAGTGAAAAACTGTTTTTT